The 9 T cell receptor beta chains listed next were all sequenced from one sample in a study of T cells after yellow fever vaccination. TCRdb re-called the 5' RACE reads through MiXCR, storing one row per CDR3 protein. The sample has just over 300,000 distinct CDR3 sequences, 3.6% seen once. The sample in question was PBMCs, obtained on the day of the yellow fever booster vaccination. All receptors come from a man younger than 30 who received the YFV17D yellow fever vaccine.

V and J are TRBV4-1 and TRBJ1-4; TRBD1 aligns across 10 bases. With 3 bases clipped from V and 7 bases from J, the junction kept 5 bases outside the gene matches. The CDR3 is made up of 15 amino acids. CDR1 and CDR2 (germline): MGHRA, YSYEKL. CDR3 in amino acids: CASSQQGQGSEKLFF. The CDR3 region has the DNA TGCGCCAGCAGCCAGCAGGGACAGGGGTCTGAAAAACTGTTTTTT.

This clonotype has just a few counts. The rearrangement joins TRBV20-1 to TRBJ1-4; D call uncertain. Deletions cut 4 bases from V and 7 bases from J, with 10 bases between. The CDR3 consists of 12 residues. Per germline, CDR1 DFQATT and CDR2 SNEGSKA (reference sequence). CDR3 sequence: CSATTGGEKLFF. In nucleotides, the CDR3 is TGCAGTGCTACCACGGGTGGTGAAAAACTGTTTTTT.

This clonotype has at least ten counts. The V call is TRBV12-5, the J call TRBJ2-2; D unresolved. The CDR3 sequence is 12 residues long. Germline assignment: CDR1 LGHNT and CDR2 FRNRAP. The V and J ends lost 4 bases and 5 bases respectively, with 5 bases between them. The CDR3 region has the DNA TGTGCTAGTGGTTCTAAGACCGGGGAGCTGTTTTTT. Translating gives CASGSKTGELFF.

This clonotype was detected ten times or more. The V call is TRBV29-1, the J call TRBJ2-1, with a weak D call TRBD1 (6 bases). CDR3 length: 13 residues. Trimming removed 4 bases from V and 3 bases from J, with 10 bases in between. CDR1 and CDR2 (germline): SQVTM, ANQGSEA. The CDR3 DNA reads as TGCAGCGTTGTATGGGACATCTACAATGAGCAGTTCTTC. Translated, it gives CSVVWDIYNEQFF.

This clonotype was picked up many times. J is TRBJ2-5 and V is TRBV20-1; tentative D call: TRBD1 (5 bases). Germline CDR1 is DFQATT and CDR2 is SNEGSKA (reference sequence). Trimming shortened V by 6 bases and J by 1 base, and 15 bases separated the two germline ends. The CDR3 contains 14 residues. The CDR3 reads CSARRAGFQETQYF. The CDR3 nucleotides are TGCAGTGCCAGACGGGCAGGGTTCCAAGAGACCCAGTACTTC.

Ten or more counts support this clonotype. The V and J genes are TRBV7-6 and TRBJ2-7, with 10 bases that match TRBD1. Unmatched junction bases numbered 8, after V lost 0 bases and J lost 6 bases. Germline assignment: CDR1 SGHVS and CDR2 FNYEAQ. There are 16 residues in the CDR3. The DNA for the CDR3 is TGTGCCAGCAGCTTAGCGGAGGGACAGGGGATTGCCGAGCAGTACTTC. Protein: CASSLAEGQGIAEQYF.

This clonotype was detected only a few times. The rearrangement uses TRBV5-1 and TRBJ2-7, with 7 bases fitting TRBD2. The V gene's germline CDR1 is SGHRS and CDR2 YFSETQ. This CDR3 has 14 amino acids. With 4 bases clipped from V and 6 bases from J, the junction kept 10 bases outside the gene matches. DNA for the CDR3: TGCGCCAGCAGCACCTTGGGAGGGGTCGGCGAGCAGTACTTC. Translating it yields CASSTLGGVGEQYF.

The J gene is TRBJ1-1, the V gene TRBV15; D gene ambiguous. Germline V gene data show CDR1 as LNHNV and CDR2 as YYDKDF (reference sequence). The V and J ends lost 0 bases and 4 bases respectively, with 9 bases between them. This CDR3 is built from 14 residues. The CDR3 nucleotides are TGTGCCACCAGCAGAGATATAGGGCTCACTGAAGCTTTCTTT. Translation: CATSRDIGLTEAFF.

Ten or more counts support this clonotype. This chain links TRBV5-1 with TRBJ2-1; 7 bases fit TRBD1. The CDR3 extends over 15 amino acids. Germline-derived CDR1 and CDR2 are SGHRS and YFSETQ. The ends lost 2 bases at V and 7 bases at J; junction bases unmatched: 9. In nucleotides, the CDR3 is TGCGCCAGCAGCTTCACCGGGACAGAGGTTAATGAGCAGTTCTTC. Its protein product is CASSFTGTEVNEQFF.